This T cell receptor beta chain was observed in a study of OX40 agonist ivuxolimab in advanced cancers. Turning to the study itself: Partial responses were recorded for three patients, including one with hepatocellular carcinoma and two with cutaneous melanoma. Study observations and caveats: The study found that CD8+ T cells averaged more expanded clones than CD4+.

Deletions cut 0 bases from V and 8 bases from J, with 13 bases between. The germline CDR1 and CDR2 sequences are MNHEY and SVGAGI. The CDR3 consists of 14 residues. Measured with immunoSEQ multiplex PCR; TCRdb has only the in-frame clones, and not every one. Among 60,000 to 85,000 clones, about 92% were seen once, and the ten largest hold over 0.3%. Worth noting for this clone: Its specificity is unknown.

Anyone with autoimmune disease history or systemic immunosuppression was excluded. The clonotype was recovered from an adult with an advanced solid tumor such as melanoma, head and neck, liver or kidney cancer. The rearrangement joins TRBV6-5 to TRBJ1-2, with unresolved D. The sample was CD4+ or CD8+ T cells sorted from blood, taken in a trial of the OX40 agonist ivuxolimab. CDR3 sequence (DNA): TGTGCCAGCAGTTACTCGAGAGAGGCGGGAGGCTACACCTTC. Amino acids: CASSYSREAGGYTF.